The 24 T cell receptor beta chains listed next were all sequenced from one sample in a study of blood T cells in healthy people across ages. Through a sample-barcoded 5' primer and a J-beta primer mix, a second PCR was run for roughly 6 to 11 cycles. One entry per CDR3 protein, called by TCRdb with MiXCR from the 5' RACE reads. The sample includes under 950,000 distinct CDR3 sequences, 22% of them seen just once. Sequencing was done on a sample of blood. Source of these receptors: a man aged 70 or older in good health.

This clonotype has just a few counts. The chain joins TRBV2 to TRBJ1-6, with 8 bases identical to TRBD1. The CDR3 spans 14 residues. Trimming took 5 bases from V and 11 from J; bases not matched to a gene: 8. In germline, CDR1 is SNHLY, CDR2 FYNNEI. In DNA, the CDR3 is TGTGCCAGCAGTTCCGACAGGGGATATGCACCCCTCCACTTT. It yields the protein CASSSDRGYAPLHF. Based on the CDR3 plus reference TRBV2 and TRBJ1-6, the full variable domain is EPEVTQTPSHQVTQMGQEVILRCVPISNHLYFYWYRQILGQKVEFLVSFYNNEISEKSEIFDDQFSVERPDGSNFTLKIRSTKLEDSAMYFCASSSDRGYAPLHFGNGTRLTVT.

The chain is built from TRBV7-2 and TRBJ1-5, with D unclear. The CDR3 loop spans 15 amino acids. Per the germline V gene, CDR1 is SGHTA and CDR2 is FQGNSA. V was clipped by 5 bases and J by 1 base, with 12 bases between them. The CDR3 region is CASSRGQRSNQPQHF. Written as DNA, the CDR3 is TGTGCCAGCAGCCGCGGCCAGAGGAGCAATCAGCCCCAGCATTTT. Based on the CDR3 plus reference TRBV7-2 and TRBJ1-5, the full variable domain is GAGVSQSPSNKVTEKGKDVELRCDPISGHTALYWYRQSLGQGLEFLIYFQGNSAPDKSGLPSDRFSAERTGGSVSTLTIQRTQQEDSAVYLCASSRGQRSNQPQHFGDGTRLSIL.

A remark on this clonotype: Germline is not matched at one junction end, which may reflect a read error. CDR3 nucleotide sequence: TGTGCCGGCAGCCCGCGGTGGGGCTACAATGAGCAGTTCTTC. This codes for CAGSPRWGYNEQFF. The chain is built from TRBV7-2 and TRBJ2-1, with unresolved D. Per germline, CDR1 SGHTA and CDR2 FQGNSA. The length of the CDR3 is 14 residues.

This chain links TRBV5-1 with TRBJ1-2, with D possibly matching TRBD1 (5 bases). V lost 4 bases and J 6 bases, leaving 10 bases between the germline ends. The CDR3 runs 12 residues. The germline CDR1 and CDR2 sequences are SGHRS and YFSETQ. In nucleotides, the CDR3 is TGCGCCAGCAGCGCAGGGTTAAATGGCTACACCTTC. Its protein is CASSAGLNGYTF.

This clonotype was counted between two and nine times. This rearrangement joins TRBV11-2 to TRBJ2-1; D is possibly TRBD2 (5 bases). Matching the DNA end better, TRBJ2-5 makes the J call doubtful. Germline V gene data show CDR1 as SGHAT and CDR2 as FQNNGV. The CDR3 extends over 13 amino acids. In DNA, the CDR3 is TGTGCCAGCAGCTTCGGGAACCAAGAGACCCAGTACTTC. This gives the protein CASSFGNQETQYF.

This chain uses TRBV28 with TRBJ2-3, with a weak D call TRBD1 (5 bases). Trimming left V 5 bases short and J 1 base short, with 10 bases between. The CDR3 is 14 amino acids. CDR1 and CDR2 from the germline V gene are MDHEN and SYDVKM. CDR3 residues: CASSAPTGTDTQYF. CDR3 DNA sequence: TGTGCCAGCAGTGCCCCGACAGGCACAGATACGCAGTATTTT.

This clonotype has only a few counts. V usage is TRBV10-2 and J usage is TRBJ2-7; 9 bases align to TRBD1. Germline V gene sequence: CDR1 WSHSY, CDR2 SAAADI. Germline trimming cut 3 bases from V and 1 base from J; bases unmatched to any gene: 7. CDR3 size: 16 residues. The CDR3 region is CASSDPGQGRSYEQYF. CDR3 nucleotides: TGCGCCAGCAGTGATCCCGGACAGGGGAGGTCCTACGAGCAGTACTTC.

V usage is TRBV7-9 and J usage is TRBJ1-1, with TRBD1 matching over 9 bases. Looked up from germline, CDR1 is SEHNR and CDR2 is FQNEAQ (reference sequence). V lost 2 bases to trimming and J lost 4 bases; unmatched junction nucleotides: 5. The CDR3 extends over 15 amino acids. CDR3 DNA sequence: TGTGCCAGCAGCTTACGACAGGGGGTGAGCACTGAAGCTTTCTTT. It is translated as CASSLRQGVSTEAFF.

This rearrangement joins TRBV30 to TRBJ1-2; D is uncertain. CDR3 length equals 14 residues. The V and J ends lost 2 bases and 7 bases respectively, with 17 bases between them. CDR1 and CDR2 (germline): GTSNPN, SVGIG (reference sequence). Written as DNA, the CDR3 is TGTGCCTGGAGTTTACCAGGACTCCCGGCTGGCTACACCTTC. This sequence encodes CAWSLPGLPAGYTF.

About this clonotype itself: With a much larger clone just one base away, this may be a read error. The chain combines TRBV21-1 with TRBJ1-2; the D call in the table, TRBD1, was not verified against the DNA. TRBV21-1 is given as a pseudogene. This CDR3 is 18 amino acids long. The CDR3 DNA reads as TGTGCCAGCGGCAACTATTTCTGGCGCAGGGTGAGGACCTATGGCTACACCTTC. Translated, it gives CASGNYFWRRVRTYGYTF.

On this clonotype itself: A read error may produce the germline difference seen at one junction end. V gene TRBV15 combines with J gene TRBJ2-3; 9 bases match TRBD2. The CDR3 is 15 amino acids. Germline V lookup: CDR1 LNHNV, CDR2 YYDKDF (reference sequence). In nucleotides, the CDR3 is TGTGCCACCAGCCCAATTAGCGGGGGCACAGATATGCAGTATTTT. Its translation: CATSPISGGTDMQYF.

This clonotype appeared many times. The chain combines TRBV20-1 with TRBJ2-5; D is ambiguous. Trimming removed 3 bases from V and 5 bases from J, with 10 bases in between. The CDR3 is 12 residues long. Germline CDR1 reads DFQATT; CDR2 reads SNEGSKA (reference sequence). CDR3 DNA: TGCAGTGCTAGCCCTACTATGGAGACCCAGTACTTC. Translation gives CSASPTMETQYF.

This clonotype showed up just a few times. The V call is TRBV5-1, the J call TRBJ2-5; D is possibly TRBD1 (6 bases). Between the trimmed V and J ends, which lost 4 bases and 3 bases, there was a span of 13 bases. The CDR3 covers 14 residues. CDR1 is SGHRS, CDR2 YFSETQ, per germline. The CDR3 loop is CASSPGHPEETQYF. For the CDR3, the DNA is TGCGCCAGCAGCCCGGGACATCCGGAAGAGACCCAGTACTTC. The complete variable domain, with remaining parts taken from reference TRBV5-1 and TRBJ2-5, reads KAGVTQTPRYLIKTRGQQVTLSCSPISGHRSVSWYQQTPGQGLQFLFEYFSETQRNKGNFPGRFSGRQFSNSRSEMNVSTLELGDSALYLCASSPGHPEETQYFGPGTRLLVL.

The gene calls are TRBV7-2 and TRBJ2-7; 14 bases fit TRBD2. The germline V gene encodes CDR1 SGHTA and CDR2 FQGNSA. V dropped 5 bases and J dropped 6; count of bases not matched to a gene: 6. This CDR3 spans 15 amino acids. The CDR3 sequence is CASSLGTSGSLEQYV. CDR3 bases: TGTGCCAGCAGCCTAGGGACTAGCGGGAGTCTCGAGCAGTACGTC.

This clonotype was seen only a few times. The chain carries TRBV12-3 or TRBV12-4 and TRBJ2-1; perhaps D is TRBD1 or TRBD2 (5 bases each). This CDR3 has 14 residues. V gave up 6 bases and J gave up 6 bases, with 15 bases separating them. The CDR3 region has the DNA TGTGCCAGCAGCCCCGGGACGGCGGGCAATGAGCAGTTCTTC. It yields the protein CASSPGTAGNEQFF.

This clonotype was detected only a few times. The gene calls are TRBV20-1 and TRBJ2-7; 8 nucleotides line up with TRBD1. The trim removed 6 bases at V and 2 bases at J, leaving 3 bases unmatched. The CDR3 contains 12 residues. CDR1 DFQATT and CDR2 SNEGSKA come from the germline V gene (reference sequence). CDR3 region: CSASQGAYEQYF. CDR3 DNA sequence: TGCAGTGCCTCACAGGGGGCCTACGAGCAGTACTTC.

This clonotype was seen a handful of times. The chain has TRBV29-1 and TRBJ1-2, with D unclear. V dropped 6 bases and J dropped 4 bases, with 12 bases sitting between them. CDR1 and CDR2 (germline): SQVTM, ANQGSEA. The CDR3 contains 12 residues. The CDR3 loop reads CSVGGAGYGYTF. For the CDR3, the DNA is TGCAGCGTGGGAGGTGCGGGCTATGGCTACACCTTC.

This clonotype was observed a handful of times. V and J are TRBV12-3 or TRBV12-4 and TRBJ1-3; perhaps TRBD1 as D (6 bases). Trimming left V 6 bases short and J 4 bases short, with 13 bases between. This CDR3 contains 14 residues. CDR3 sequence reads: CASSNRVVGNTIYF. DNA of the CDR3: TGTGCCAGCAGCAACAGGGTGGTCGGAAACACCATATATTTT.

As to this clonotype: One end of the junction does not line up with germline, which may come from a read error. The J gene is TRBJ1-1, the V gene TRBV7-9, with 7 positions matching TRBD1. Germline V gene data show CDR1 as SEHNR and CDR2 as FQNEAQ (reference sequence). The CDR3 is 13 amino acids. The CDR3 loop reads CAGSSQGVTEAFF. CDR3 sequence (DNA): TGTGCCGGCAGTAGTCAGGGGGTCACTGAAGCTTTCTTT.

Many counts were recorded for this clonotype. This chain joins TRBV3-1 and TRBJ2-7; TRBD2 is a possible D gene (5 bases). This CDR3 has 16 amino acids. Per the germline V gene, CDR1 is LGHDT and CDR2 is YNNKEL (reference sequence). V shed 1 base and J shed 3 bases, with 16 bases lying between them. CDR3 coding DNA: TGTGCCAGCAGCCAAGGCCGGGGTCTAAACAGCTACGAGCAGTACTTC. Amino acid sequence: CASSQGRGLNSYEQYF.

CDR3 nucleotides: TGTGCCAGCTCACCAAGGGAGGAGGGCACAGATACGCAGTATTTT. Protein sequence: CASSPREEGTDTQYF. The chain couples TRBV18 to TRBJ2-3, with a possible D match to TRBD2 (6 bases). Germline V gene sequence: CDR1 KGHSH, CDR2 LQKENI. CDR3 length: 15 amino acids. The V and J ends lost 2 bases and 1 base respectively, with 10 bases between them.

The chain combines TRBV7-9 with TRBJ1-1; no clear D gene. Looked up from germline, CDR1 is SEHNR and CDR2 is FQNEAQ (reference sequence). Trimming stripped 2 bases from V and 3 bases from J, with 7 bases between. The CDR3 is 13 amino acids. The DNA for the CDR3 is TGTGCCAGCAGCTTACTCTCCGACACTGAAGCTTTCTTT. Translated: CASSLLSDTEAFF.

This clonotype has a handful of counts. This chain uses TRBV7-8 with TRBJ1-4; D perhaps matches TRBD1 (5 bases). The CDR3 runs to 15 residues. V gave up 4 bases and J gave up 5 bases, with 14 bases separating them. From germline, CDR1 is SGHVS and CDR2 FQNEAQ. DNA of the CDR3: TGTGCCAGCAGCTCAGGACACGATTCGAATGAAAAACTGTTTTTT. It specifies CASSSGHDSNEKLFF.

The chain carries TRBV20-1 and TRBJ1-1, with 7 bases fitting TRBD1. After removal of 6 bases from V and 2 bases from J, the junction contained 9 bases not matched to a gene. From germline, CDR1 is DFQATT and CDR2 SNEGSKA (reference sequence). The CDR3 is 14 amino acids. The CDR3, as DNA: TGCAGTGCCGCCCCTACAGGGGCAAACACTGAAGCTTTCTTT. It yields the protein CSAAPTGANTEAFF.